The clone carrying this T cell receptor beta chain was picked up one time. The data were obtained in a study of blood T cell repertoires in COVID-19. At the level of the study: The United States, Italy and Spain were the sources of the acute and convalescent COVID-19 samples.

J lost 0 bases, V lost 3 bases, and 8 bases had no gene match. The germline gives CDR1 MGHRA, CDR2 YSYEKL. This CDR3 is built from 21 residues. Sequencing used immunoSEQ multiplex PCR; TCRdb keeps in-frame clones, though not all of them. This table holds about 61,000 clones, about 88% found once. The chain uses TRBV4-1 and TRBJ2-6, with 16 bases lining up with TRBD2. Material for sequencing was peripheral blood. The origin of this receptor is a woman aged 45-65 years with active or convalescent COVID-19. CDR3 DNA sequence: TGCGCCAGCAGCCAGCCGGGACTAGCGGGAGGGCCCATCTCTGGGGCCAACGTCCTGACTTTC. Translation gives CASSQPGLAGGPISGANVLTF.